Below are 18 T cell receptor beta chains sequenced from a single sample in a study of blood T cell repertoires in COVID-19. Clones were read by immunoSEQ multiplex PCR, and TCRdb kept only the in-frame ones, dropping some. The sample has fewer than 350,000 clones; 88% are singletons. Material: peripheral blood. The receptors derive from a woman between 25 and 40 years old with COVID-19, enrolled during active disease.

This sequence joins TRBV19 and TRBJ1-5; D remains unclear. V shed 5 bases and J shed 0 bases, with 11 bases lying between them. The germline CDR1 and CDR2 sequences are LNHDA and SQIVND (reference sequence). The CDR3 is 15 residues long. The CDR3 loop is CASSSQYYSNQPQHF. Written as DNA, the CDR3 is TGTGCCAGTAGTTCACAGTATTATAGCAATCAGCCCCAGCATTTT.

The chain is built from TRBV5-1 and TRBJ1-6; D may be TRBD1 (6 bases). The length of the CDR3 is 14 residues. Germline V gene lookup returns CDR1 SGHRS and CDR2 YFSETQ. The V end was cut by 4 bases, the J end by 10 bases, with 15 bases between. The chain's CDR3 is CASSLQGFESPLHF. CDR3 DNA: TGCGCCAGCAGCCTGCAGGGGTTTGAATCACCCCTCCACTTT.

V and J are TRBV11-3 and TRBJ2-3; 10 nucleotides agree with TRBD2. Germline-derived CDR1 and CDR2 are SGHNT and YENEEA. This CDR3 is built from 16 residues. With 1 base clipped from V and 3 bases from J, the junction kept 4 bases outside the gene matches. The CDR3 DNA sequence: TGTGCCAGCAGCTTAGGAGCGGGGGGGCCGACAGATACGCAGTATTTT. Residues: CASSLGAGGPTDTQYF.

This chain uses TRBV21-1 with TRBJ2-7; the table names TRBD2, a call not compared with the DNA. TRBV21-1 is a pseudogene segment. The CDR3 consists of 15 residues. The CDR3 here is CASSNGRVRPYEQYV. For the CDR3, the DNA is TGTGCCAGCAGCAACGGGAGGGTTCGTCCCTACGAGCAGTACGTC.

As DNA, the CDR3 is TGTGCCAGCAGCGTAGGCGGGCGGGGGGGCCGCAATGAGCAGTTCTTC. It yields the protein CASSVGGRGGRNEQFF. The chain couples TRBV9 to TRBJ2-1; 9 bases align to TRBD2. The germline gives CDR1 SGDLS, CDR2 YYNGEE. The J segment lost 6 bases and the V segment lost 0 bases, leaving 7 bases of the junction unmatched. This CDR3 contains 16 residues.

Only one count was recorded for this clone. For the CDR3, the DNA is TGTGCCAGCAACCCGATAGGGCAGGGGCGAAGAGCTAATGAAAAACTGTTTTTT. This sequence encodes CASNPIGQGRRANEKLFF. The chain combines TRBV21-1 with TRBJ1-4; TRBD1 was called by the table and not checked on the DNA. TRBV21-1 is given as a pseudogene. The CDR3 spans 18 residues.

CDR3 sequence (DNA): TGTGCCAGCAGCTCCAACGCCGGGACAGGGAATCAGCCCCAGCATTTT. Its protein is CASSSNAGTGNQPQHF. J is TRBJ1-5 and V is TRBV7-2; 9 bases align to TRBD1. This CDR3 spans 16 amino acids. CDR1 SGHTA and CDR2 FQGNSA come from the germline V gene. Germline trimming cut 4 bases from V and 4 bases from J; bases unmatched to any gene: 8.

The gene calls are TRBV13 and TRBJ1-5; TRBD1 is a possible D gene (5 bases). The CDR3 totals 17 residues. Between the trimmed V and J ends, which lost 2 bases and 1 base, there was a span of 15 bases. The germline V gene has CDR1 PRHDT and CDR2 FYEKMQ (reference sequence). Here the CDR3 DNA reads TGTGCCAGCAGCTTATCCAAGGGGATTGGGAGCAATCAGCCCCAGCATTTT. Its translation is CASSLSKGIGSNQPQHF.

The chain is built from TRBV4-2 and TRBJ2-5; 7 bases line up with TRBD2. Germline assignment: CDR1 LGHNA and CDR2 YNFKEQ. CDR3 size: 16 residues. The ends lost 0 bases at V and 1 base at J; junction bases unmatched: 5. The CDR3 region has the DNA TGTGCCAGCAGCCAAGAACGCAGCGGGGCCCAAGAGACCCAGTACTTC. As protein: CASSQERSGAQETQYF.

The chain employs TRBV12-3 or TRBV12-4 and TRBJ2-5, with D hard to call. V lost 5 bases to trimming and J lost 5 bases, with 9 bases between them. The CDR3 contains 12 residues. The CDR3 DNA is TGTGCCAGCAGTCCCGGGTGGGAGACCCAGTACTTC. This translates into CASSPGWETQYF.

This clone turned up a few times. This CDR3 is also generated by other DNA sequences in the sample. The V and J genes are TRBV6-2 or TRBV6-3 and TRBJ2-2; D not certain. V dropped 0 bases and J dropped 5 bases, with 4 bases sitting between them. CDR3 length: 13 amino acids. Germline CDR1 and CDR2: MNHEY and SVGEGT. CDR3 amino acids: CASSYSYTGELFF. As DNA, the CDR3 is TGTGCCAGCAGTTACTCCTATACCGGGGAGCTGTTTTTT.

Concerning this clone itself: Different DNA sequences within this sample yield the same CDR3. The V gene is TRBV7-9, the J gene TRBJ2-7; D gene unclear. Between the trimmed V and J ends, which lost 5 bases and 3 bases, there was a span of 5 bases. The germline CDR1 and CDR2 sequences are SEHNR and FQNEAQ (reference sequence). The CDR3 spans 11 residues. The CDR3 DNA reads as TGTGCCAGCAGCCGAGACTACGAGCAGTACTTC. Translating gives CASSRDYEQYF.

The chain combines TRBV27 with TRBJ2-2; no clear D gene. The CDR3 is made up of 14 amino acids. Per the germline V gene, CDR1 is MNHEY and CDR2 is SMNVEV (reference sequence). V was trimmed by 2 bases and J by 1 base, leaving 5 bases between them. CDR3 in DNA: TGTGCCAGCAGTTTAATCCGGAACACCGGGGAGCTGTTTTTT. Residues: CASSLIRNTGELFF.

This chain uses TRBV3-1 (or the pseudogene TRBV3-2) with TRBJ2-1, with 10 bases matching TRBD1. J gave up 1 base and V 4 bases, and 4 bases lay outside the gene matches. The CDR3 has 16 amino acids. Germline V CDR1 and CDR2: LGHDT, YNNKEL (reference sequence). The CDR3 protein is CASSPDRGPSYNEQFF. CDR3 coding DNA: TGTGCCAGCAGCCCAGACAGGGGGCCTTCCTACAATGAGCAGTTCTTC.

This clone was seen once. The chain has TRBV24-1 and TRBJ2-2, with TRBD2 identical over 9 bases. Germline V gene sequence: CDR1 KGHDR, CDR2 SFDVKD. The CDR3 is made up of 16 amino acids. V lost 5 bases to trimming and J lost 8 bases; unmatched junction nucleotides: 11. CDR3 DNA: TGTGCCACCAGTGGAGCAGGTAGCGGGGGTTCAGGGGAGCTGTTTTTT. Protein sequence: CATSGAGSGGSGELFF.

The rearrangement links TRBV18 to TRBJ1-5; D not resolved. Germline lookup yields CDR1 KGHSH and CDR2 LQKENI. V lost 3 bases and J lost 6, with 6 bases in between. The CDR3 sequence is 12 residues long. The CDR3 sequence is CASSPSGQPQHF. The CDR3 DNA is TGTGCCAGCTCACCCTCGGGTCAGCCCCAGCATTTT. Full variable domain (missing parts from reference TRBV18 and TRBJ1-5): NAGVMQNPRHLVRRRGQEARLRCSPMKGHSHVYWYRQLPEEGLKFMVYLQKENIIDESGMPKERFSAEFPKEGPSILRIQQVVRGDSAAYFCASSPSGQPQHFGDGTRLSIL.

The chain combines TRBV21-1 with TRBJ2-7; TRBD1, the table's D call, was not compared with the DNA. TRBV21-1 is an annotated pseudogene. The CDR3 is 16 amino acids. The CDR3 reads CASSKGTSARGYEQYV. The CDR3 bases are TGTGCCAGCAGCAAAGGAACAAGTGCCAGGGGCTACGAGCAGTACGTC.

V and J are TRBV10-3 and TRBJ1-1, with TRBD1 matching over 7 bases. CDR3 length: 14 residues. After removal of 9 bases from V and 4 bases from J, the junction contained 11 bases not matched to a gene. Germline V gene lookup returns CDR1 ENHRY and CDR2 SYGVKD. The CDR3 sequence: CAIAGQGDFTEAFF. For the CDR3, the DNA is TGTGCCATTGCCGGGCAGGGGGATTTCACTGAAGCTTTCTTT.